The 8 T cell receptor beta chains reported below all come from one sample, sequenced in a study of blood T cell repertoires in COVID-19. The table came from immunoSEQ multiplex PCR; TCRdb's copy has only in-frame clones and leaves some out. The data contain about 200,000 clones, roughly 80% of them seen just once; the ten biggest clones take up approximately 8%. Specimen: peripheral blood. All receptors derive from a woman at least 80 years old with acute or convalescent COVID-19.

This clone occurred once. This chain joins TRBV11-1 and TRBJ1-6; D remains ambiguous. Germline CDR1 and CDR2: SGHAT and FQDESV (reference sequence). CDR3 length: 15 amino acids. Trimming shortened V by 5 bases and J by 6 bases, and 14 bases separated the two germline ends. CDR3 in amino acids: CASSAEVGSNSPLHF. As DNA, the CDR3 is TGTGCCAGCAGCGCCGAAGTGGGGAGTAATTCACCCCTCCACTTT. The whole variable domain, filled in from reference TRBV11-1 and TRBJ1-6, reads EAEVAQSPRYKITEKSQAVAFWCDPISGHATLYWYRQILGQGPELLVQFQDESVVDDSQLPKDRFSAERLKGVDSTLKIQPAELGDSAMYLCASSAEVGSNSPLHFGNGTRLTVT.

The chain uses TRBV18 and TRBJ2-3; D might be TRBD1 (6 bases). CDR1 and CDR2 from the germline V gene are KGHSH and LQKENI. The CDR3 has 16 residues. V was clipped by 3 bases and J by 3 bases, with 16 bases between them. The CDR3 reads CASSPTRTALTDTQYF. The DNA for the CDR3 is TGTGCCAGCTCACCGACGCGGACAGCACTAACAGATACGCAGTATTTT.

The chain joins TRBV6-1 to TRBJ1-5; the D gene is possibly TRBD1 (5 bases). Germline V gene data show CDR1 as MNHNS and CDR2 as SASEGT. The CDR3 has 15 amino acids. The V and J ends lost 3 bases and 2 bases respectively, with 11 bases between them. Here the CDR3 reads CASSDQWGGNQPQHF. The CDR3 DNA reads TGTGCCAGCAGTGACCAGTGGGGGGGCAATCAGCCCCAGCATTTT.

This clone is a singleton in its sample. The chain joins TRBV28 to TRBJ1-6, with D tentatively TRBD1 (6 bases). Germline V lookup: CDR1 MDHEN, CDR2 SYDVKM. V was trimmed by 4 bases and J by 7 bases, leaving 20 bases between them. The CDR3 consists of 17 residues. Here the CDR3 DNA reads TGTGCCAGCAGTTCTCGTCTCAGGGGCTCCGGAAATTCACCCCTCCACTTT. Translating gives CASSSRLRGSGNSPLHF. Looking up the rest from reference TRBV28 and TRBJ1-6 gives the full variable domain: DVKVTQSSRYLVKRTGEKVFLECVQDMDHENMFWYRQDPGLGLRLIYFSYDVKMKEKGDIPEGYSVSREKKERFSLILESASTNQTSMYLCASSSRLRGSGNSPLHFGNGTRLTVT.

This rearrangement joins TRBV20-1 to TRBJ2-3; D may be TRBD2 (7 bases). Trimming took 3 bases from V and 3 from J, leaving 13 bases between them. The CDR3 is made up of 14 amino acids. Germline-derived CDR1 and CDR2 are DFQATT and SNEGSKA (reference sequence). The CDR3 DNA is TGCAGTGCTAGTACGGGGGGCAGAACAGATACGCAGTATTTT. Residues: CSASTGGRTDTQYF.

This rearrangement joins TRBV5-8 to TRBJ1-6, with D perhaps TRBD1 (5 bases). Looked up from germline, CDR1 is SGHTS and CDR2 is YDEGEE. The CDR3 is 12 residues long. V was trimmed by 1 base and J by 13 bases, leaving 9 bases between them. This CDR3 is CASSLPRQPLHF. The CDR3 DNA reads TGTGCCAGCAGCTTGCCAAGACAGCCCCTCCACTTT.

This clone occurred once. CDR3 in amino acids: CASSSGRREGEKLFF. For the CDR3, the DNA is TGTGCCAGCAGCTCGGGACGAAGGGAGGGTGAAAAACTGTTTTTT. This chain joins TRBV5-8 and TRBJ1-4; a weak D match, TRBD1 (5 bases). The V gene's germline CDR1 is SGHTS and CDR2 YDEGEE. V was trimmed by 3 bases and J by 7 bases, leaving 16 bases between them. The CDR3 is 15 amino acids.

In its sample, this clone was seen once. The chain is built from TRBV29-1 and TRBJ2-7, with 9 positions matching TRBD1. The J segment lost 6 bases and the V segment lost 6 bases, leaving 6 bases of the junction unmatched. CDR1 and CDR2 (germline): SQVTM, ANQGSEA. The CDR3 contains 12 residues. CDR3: CSVGDRAGEQYF. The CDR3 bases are TGCAGCGTGGGGGACAGGGCGGGCGAGCAGTACTTC.